This record concerns one TCR beta chain sequence. Antigen: not known. Use of 60 Vbeta and 13 Jbeta primers characterized the PCR. Repertoires were generated with immunoSEQ multiplex PCR, while TCRdb's copy carries only in-frame clones and drops some. The table records some 200,000 clones, 77% of them present only once. These data come from a study of cytomegalovirus exposure and HLA in healthy donors. Regarding the study as a whole: Most observed TCR sequences were rare, whereas some public TCRs were detected in many donors.

The CDR3 has 14 residues. V lost 5 bases to trimming and J lost 6 bases, with 14 bases between them. Germline assignment: CDR1 SGHTA and CDR2 FQGNSA. What was sequenced was PBMCs. The source is a woman aged 55-75 years in good health and CMV-seropositive. The rearrangement joins TRBV7-2 to TRBJ1-5, with D perhaps matching TRBD1 (6 bases). The CDR3 DNA sequence: TGTGCCAGCAGCGCGGCTCAGGGGTCTCAGCCCCAGCATTTT. It specifies CASSAAQGSQPQHF.